What follows are 5 T cell receptor beta chains derived from one specimen sequenced in a study of T cell repertoires in cytomegalovirus infection. MiXCR, applied by TCRdb to the reads, yields one record per CDR3 protein. The sample lists about 530,000 distinct CDR3 sequences; more than 20% were seen once. Sequenced sample: PBMCs. These receptors were obtained from a human donor in good health (CMV status not recorded). Some clones in this sample may be carry-over from other donors' samples.

J is TRBJ2-1 and V is TRBV4-1; the D call may be TRBD1 or TRBD2 (6 bases each). The germline V gene encodes CDR1 MGHRA and CDR2 YSYEKL. V dropped 0 bases and J dropped 4 bases, with 25 bases sitting between them. The CDR3 is 20 residues long. CDR3: CASSQDTPLIGGGGYNEQFF. The CDR3 DNA sequence: TGCGCCAGCAGCCAAGATACCCCCCTCATAGGGGGAGGAGGTTACAATGAGCAGTTCTTC.

The chain combines TRBV12-3 or TRBV12-4 with TRBJ2-1; TRBD2 aligns across 7 bases. The ends lost 6 bases at V and 3 bases at J; junction bases unmatched: 8. CDR3 length: 15 residues. The CDR3 reads CASRPSGIIYNEQFF. The CDR3 DNA sequence: TGTGCCAGCAGACCGAGCGGGATCATCTACAATGAGCAGTTCTTC.

This clonotype was counted between two and nine times. The chain employs TRBV19 and TRBJ2-5, with 7 nucleotides matching TRBD2. Germline trimming cut 2 bases from V and 5 bases from J; bases unmatched to any gene: 5. Germline values: CDR1 LNHDA, CDR2 SQIVND (reference sequence). This CDR3 contains 14 residues. This CDR3 is CASSIILGGETQYF. CDR3 DNA sequence: TGTGCCAGTAGTATAATCCTGGGAGGGGAGACCCAGTACTTC.

This clonotype was recorded many times. CDR3 loop: CASSLAGLAWSEQFF. CDR3 nucleotide sequence: TGTGCCAGCAGCTTAGCGGGACTAGCGTGGAGTGAGCAGTTCTTC. J is TRBJ2-1 and V is TRBV7-2; the match to TRBD2 covers 10 bases. Trimming at V came to 0 bases and at J to 9 bases, leaving 5 bases not matched to a gene. CDR1 is SGHTA and CDR2 is FQGNSA in the germline V gene. The CDR3 spans 15 residues.

This chain uses TRBV7-8 with TRBJ2-1; perhaps TRBD2 as D (6 bases). Trimming left V 5 bases short and J 8 bases short, with 22 bases between. From germline, CDR1 is SGHVS and CDR2 FQNEAQ. This CDR3 is 16 amino acids long. In DNA, the CDR3 is TGTGCCAGCAGCCCCCGCCGGGACTCGTTGGGCGATGAGCAGTTCTTC. Translated, it gives CASSPRRDSLGDEQFF.